This is a list of T cell receptor beta chains from one sample in a study of T cell responses to AZD1222 COVID-19 vaccine. The table came from immunoSEQ multiplex PCR; TCRdb's copy has only in-frame clones and leaves some out. In the table there are 110,000 or so clones, 89% of which are singletons. The input for sequencing was peripheral blood, taken 28 days after the second AZD1222 dose. The receptor source for this set is an adult who received the AZD1222 COVID-19 vaccine. Both conserved end residues are part of each CDR3. Each record gives: J gene, V gene, D gene, clone size, CDR3 DNA, CDR3 protein. D genes are given only for firm matches. Clone size appears in some rows only: once, few, many, or a class for an expanded clone.

TRBJ1-6 TRBV28 NA once TGTGCCAGCAGTTTAAATGACATTCGGAATTCACCCCTCCACTTT CASSLNDIRNSPLHF
TRBJ2-1 TRBV28 TRBD2 NA TGTGCCAGCAGTTCGGGACTAGCGGGAGGGTCCTACAATGAGCAGTTCTTC CASSSGLAGGSYNEQFF
TRBJ2-6 TRBV18 NA NA TGTGCCAGCTCACCACCAGTCGGACAAGGCAACTCTGGGGCCAACGTCCTGACTTTC CASSPPVGQGNSGANVLTF
TRBJ2-7 TRBV27 NA once TGTGCCAGCAGTTCGGGCGGGCGCTCCTACGAGCAGTACTTC CASSSGGRSYEQYF
TRBJ2-3 TRBV2 NA NA TGTGCCAGCAGCTTAATGCTAGGGAGCCGCACAGATACGCAGTATTTT CASSLMLGSRTDTQYF
TRBJ2-7 TRBV7-3 NA NA TGTGCCAGCAGCTTAGGGCCGGGATCGACCTACGAGCAGTACTTC CASSLGPGSTYEQYF
TRBJ2-7 TRBV19 NA NA TGTGCCAGTAGTATAGAAGGGAGGAACTACGAGCAGTACTTC CASSIEGRNYEQYF
TRBJ1-1 TRBV10-3 NA NA TGTGCCATCAGAAAAGGGGGACGGGTAAACACTGAAGCTTTCTTT CAIRKGGRVNTEAFF
TRBJ2-7 TRBV3-1/TRBV3-2 NA NA TGTGCCAGCAGCCAAGACCCGGACTCCTACGAGCAGTACTTC CASSQDPDSYEQYF
TRBJ2-2 TRBV5-4 TRBD2 NA TGTGCCAGCAGACCAACACTAGCGGGCAACACCGGGGAGCTGTTTTTT CASRPTLAGNTGELFF
TRBJ2-7 TRBV18 NA few TGTGCCAGCTCACCGGCCGGGGCCGAGCAGTACTTC CASSPAGAEQYF
TRBJ2-7 TRBV9 TRBD1 NA TGTGCCAGCAGCGGCCAGGACAGGGGGAGGCACGAGCAGTACTTC CASSGQDRGRHEQYF
TRBJ1-2 TRBV28 NA NA TGTGCCAGCAGTTTAATGTTCTATGGCTACACCTTC CASSLMFYGYTF
TRBJ1-1 TRBV10-3 TRBD1 NA TGTGCCATCAGTGACCAGGGACAGGGGAAGCCTGAAGCTTTCTTT CAISDQGQGKPEAFF
TRBJ2-7 TRBV7-6 TRBD2 NA TGTGCCAGCAGCCGGGCGGGAGGAGGGTTCGAGCAGTACTTC CASSRAGGGFEQYF
TRBJ2-3 TRBV10-3 TRBD2 NA TGTGCCATCAGCGGGACTAGCGGGAGGGCCTTTGCGTCAGATACGCAGTATTTT CAISGTSGRAFASDTQYF
TRBJ1-5 TRBV7-9 NA few TGTGCCAGCAGTTTGGGCGGTTATAGCAATCAGCCCCAGCATTTT CASSLGGYSNQPQHF
TRBJ2-3 TRBV5-1 NA NA TGCGCCAGCAGCGCGGGAAACACAGATACGCAGTATTTT CASSAGNTDTQYF
TRBJ2-7 TRBV7-2 NA NA TGTGCCAGCAGCTTGACGAACCTCTACGAGCAGTACTTC CASSLTNLYEQYF
TRBJ1-1 TRBV7-3 NA once TGTGCCAGCAGCTTAAAGAGGGCGATGAACACTGAAGCTTTCTTT CASSLKRAMNTEAFF
TRBJ2-2 TRBV5-4 NA NA TGTGCCAGCAGCTTATTAATAACCGGGGAGCTGTTTTTT CASSLLITGELFF
TRBJ2-2 TRBV6-1 TRBD1 NA TGTGCCAGCAGTGAAGTCGGGACAGAGAACACCGGGGAGCTGTTTTTT CASSEVGTENTGELFF
TRBJ1-1 TRBV29-1 NA NA TGCAGCGCTATAGAGGGGTTTTGGACTGAAGCTTTCTTT CSAIEGFWTEAFF
TRBJ2-2 TRBV18 NA NA TGTGCCAGCTCACCACCTCCGGATCATAGGGAGCTGTTTTTT CASSPPPDHRELFF
TRBJ2-5 TRBV28 TRBD2 NA TGTGCCAGCAGTTTTAGTCGGCGGGAGTTGGAGACCCAGTACTTC CASSFSRRELETQYF
TRBJ1-1 TRBV9 NA NA TGTGCCAGCAGCGTACTGGGTATGAACACTGAAGCTTTCTTT CASSVLGMNTEAFF
TRBJ2-7 TRBV7-9 NA once TGTGCCAGCGGGGAGCCCTTCTACGAGCAGTACTTC CASGEPFYEQYF
TRBJ2-7 TRBV6-6 NA NA TGTGCCAGCTGTGACGGCCCAAGACTCCACGAGCAGTACTTC CASCDGPRLHEQYF
TRBJ2-1 TRBV7-2 TRBD2 NA TGTGCCAGCAGCCTAACTAGCGGATACAATGAGCAGTTCTTC CASSLTSGYNEQFF
TRBJ2-7 TRBV7-9 NA NA TGTGCCAGCAGCTTAGGGGGGGCGCCCGAGCAGTACTTC CASSLGGAPEQYF
TRBJ2-1 TRBV5-1 NA NA TGCGCCAGCAGAACGATCCCTTTAGACAATGAGCAGTTCTTC CASRTIPLDNEQFF
TRBJ2-5 TRBV5-4 TRBD1 once TGTGCCAGCAGCTTAGGACAGGGGGAAGAGACCCAGTACTTC CASSLGQGEETQYF
TRBJ2-1 TRBV28 NA NA TGTGCCAGCAGTTTAGCCAGGGCTAATGAGCAGTTCTTC CASSLARANEQFF
TRBJ2-3 TRBV5-4 NA NA TGTGCCAGCAGCGGGTTTAGCACAGATACGCAGTATTTT CASSGFSTDTQYF
TRBJ1-2 TRBV7-9 TRBD1 NA TGTGCCAGCAGCGATCCGGGACAGGGACACTATGGCTACACCTTC CASSDPGQGHYGYTF
TRBJ2-7 TRBV4-2 TRBD2 NA TGTGCCAGCAGCCAAGAGACTAGCGTAACCTACGAGCAGTACTTC CASSQETSVTYEQYF
TRBJ2-3 TRBV11-1 TRBD2 NA TGTGCCAGCAGACCAAGCGGGAGCGGAGCAGATACGCAGTATTTT CASRPSGSGADTQYF
TRBJ2-2 TRBV28 TRBD2 NA TGTGCCAGCAGCTCCGGGGAGTCGAGCGGGAGGGCGGTCGGGGAGCTGTTTTTT CASSSGESSGRAVGELFF
TRBJ2-1 TRBV29-1 NA NA TGCAGCGTGACACTCCGGGACAATGAGCAGTTCTTC CSVTLRDNEQFF
TRBJ2-6 TRBV18 NA once TGTGCCAGCTCACCAGAAATTTATCCTGGGGCCAACGTCCTGACTTTC CASSPEIYPGANVLTF
TRBJ1-3 TRBV2 TRBD1 NA TGTGCCAGCAGTGGACAGGGGTCTGCCTCTGGAAACACCATATATTTT CASSGQGSASGNTIYF
TRBJ2-1 TRBV5-1 NA NA TGCGCCAGCAGCTTGGGGGCTGCGGGGATCTCCTACAATGAGCAGTTCTTC CASSLGAAGISYNEQFF
TRBJ2-7 TRBV30 TRBD2 NA TGTGCCTGGAGTGCCCTTAGCGGGAGGAATTACGAGCAGTACTTC CAWSALSGRNYEQYF
TRBJ2-1 TRBV27 NA NA TGTGCCAGCAGTCCCGGGCCGTCCTCCTCTGGTGAGCAGTTCTTC CASSPGPSSSGEQFF
TRBJ2-7 TRBV5-1 TRBD2 NA TGCGCCAGCAGCTCCTTGGTGGGCGGGGGTGGCTACGAGCAGTACTTC CASSSLVGGGGYEQYF
TRBJ1-1 TRBV2 NA NA TGTGCCAGCAGAACTAACACTGAAGCTTTCTTT CASRTNTEAFF
TRBJ1-6 TRBV2 NA NA TGTGCCAGCACCATGGGGGGCCCCCTAAATTCACCCCTCCACTTT CASTMGGPLNSPLHF
TRBJ2-1 TRBV20-1 NA NA TGCAGTGCCCCTGTCTACAATGAGCAGTTCTTC CSAPVYNEQFF
TRBJ1-2 TRBV5-4 NA NA TGTGCCAGCAGCTTAACAGGGAGTACCTATGGCTACACCTTC CASSLTGSTYGYTF
TRBJ2-7 TRBV12-5 TRBD1 once TGTGCTAGTGGTTTGACCTCCGGGACAGGGGGGAACGAGCAGTACTTC CASGLTSGTGGNEQYF
TRBJ2-7 TRBV7-8 TRBD1 NA TGTGCCAGCAGCTCGACAGGGGTAGTGGGCGAGCAGTACTTC CASSSTGVVGEQYF
TRBJ2-1 TRBV7-8 TRBD2 NA TGTGCCAGCAGCTCAGCGGGGCCGTACAATGAGCAGTTCTTC CASSSAGPYNEQFF